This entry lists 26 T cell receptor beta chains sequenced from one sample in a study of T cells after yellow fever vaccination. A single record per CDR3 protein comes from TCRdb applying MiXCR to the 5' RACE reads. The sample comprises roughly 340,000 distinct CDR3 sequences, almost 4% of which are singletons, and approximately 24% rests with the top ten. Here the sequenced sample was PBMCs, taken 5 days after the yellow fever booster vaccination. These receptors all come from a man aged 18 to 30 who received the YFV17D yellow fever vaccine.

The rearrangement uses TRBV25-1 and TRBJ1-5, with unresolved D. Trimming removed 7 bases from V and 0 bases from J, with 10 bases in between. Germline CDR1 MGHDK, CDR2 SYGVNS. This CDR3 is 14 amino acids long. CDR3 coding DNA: TGTGCCAGCACGGACGGAGATAGCAATCAGCCCCAGCATTTT. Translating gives CASTDGDSNQPQHF.

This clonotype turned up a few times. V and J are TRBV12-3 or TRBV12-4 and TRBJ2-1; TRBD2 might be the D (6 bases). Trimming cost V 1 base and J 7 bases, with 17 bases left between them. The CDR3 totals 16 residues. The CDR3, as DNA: TGTGCCAGCAGTTTAGGACCCCTCGGGGGTAGGAATGAGCAGTTCTTC. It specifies CASSLGPLGGRNEQFF.

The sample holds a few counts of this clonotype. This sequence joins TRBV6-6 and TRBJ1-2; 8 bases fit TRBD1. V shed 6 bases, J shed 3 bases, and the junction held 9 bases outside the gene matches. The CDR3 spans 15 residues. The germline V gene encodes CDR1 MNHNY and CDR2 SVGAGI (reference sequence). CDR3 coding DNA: TGTGCCAGCAGACCGGGACAGGAGGCCCACTATGGCTACACCTTC. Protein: CASRPGQEAHYGYTF.

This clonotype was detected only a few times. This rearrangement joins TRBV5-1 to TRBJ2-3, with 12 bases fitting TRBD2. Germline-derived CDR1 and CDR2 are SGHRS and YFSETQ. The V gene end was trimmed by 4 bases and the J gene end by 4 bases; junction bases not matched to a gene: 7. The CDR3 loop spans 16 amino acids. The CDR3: CASSRLAGGQSDTQYF. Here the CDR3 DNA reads TGCGCCAGCAGCCGGCTAGCGGGGGGGCAGTCAGATACGCAGTATTTT.

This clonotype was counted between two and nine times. Written as DNA, the CDR3 is TGTGCCAGCAGCTCCAGTCCGGGACATGAAGCTTTCTTT. Its translation is CASSSSPGHEAFF. The gene calls are TRBV7-3 and TRBJ1-1; maybe TRBD1 (6 bases). Germline V gene lookup returns CDR1 SGHTA and CDR2 FQGTGA. The CDR3 sequence is 13 residues long. Trimming took off 4 bases at V and 7 bases at J, with 13 bases between the two ends.

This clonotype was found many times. In DNA form, the CDR3 reads TGTGCCAGCAGCCTACAGGGGGCTGGGAACACAGATACGCAGTATTTT. It is translated as CASSLQGAGNTDTQYF. The rearrangement links TRBV5-6 to TRBJ2-3, with 9 bases aligning to TRBD1. With 4 bases clipped from V and 2 bases from J, the junction kept 8 bases outside the gene matches. Germline values: CDR1 SGHDT, CDR2 YYEEEE. This CDR3 region has 16 residues.

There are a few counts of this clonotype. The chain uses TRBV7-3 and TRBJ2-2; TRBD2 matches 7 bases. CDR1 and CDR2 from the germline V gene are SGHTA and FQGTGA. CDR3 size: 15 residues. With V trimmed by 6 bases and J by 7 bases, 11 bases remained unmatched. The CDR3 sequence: CASRPSVGGIGELFF. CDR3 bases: TGTGCCAGCAGGCCTAGCGTCGGGGGGATCGGGGAGCTGTTTTTT.

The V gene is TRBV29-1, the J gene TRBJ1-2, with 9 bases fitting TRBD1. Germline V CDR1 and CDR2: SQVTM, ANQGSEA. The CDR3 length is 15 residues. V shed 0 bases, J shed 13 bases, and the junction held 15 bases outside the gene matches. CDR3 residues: CSVEDSGQGMITGTF. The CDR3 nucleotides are TGCAGCGTTGAAGACTCCGGACAGGGGATGATCACTGGCACCTTC.

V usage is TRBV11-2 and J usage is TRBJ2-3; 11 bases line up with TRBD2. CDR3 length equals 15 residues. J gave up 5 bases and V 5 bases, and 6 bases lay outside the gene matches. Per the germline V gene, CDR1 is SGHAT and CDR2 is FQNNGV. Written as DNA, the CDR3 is TGTGCCAGCAGCAGTAGCGGGGGGGCCCAAGATACGCAGTATTTT. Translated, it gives CASSSSGGAQDTQYF.

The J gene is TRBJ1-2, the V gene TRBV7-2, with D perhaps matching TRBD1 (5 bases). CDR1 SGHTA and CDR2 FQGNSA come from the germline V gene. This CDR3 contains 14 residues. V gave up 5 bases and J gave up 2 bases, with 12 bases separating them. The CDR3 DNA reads TGTGCCAGCAGCCCCGATGGGGGGAACTATGGCTACACCTTC. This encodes CASSPDGGNYGYTF.

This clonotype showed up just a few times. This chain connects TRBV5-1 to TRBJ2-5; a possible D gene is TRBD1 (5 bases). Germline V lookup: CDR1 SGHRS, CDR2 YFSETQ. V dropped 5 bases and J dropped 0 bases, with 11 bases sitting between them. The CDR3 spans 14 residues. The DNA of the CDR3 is TGCGCCAGCAGACCCGACAGCTACCAAGAGACCCAGTACTTC. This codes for CASRPDSYQETQYF.

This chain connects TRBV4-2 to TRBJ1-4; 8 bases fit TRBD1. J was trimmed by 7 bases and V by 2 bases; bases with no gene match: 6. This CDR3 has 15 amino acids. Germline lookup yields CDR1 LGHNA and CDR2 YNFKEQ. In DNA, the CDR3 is TGTGCCAGCAGCCAACCGGACAGGGATGGTGAAAAACTGTTTTTT. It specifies CASSQPDRDGEKLFF.

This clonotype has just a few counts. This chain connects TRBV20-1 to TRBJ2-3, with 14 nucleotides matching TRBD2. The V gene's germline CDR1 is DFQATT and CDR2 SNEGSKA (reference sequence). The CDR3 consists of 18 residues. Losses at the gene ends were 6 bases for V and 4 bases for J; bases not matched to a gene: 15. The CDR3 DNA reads TGCAGTGCAACTGGACTAGCGGGGGGCCTCTCGGACTCAGATACGCAGTATTTT. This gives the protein CSATGLAGGLSDSDTQYF.

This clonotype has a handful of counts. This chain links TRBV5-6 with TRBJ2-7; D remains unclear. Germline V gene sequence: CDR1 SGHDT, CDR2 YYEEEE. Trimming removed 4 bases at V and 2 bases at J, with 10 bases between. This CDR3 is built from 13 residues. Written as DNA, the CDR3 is TGTGCCAGCAGCCTCTACACGGCCTACGAGCAGTACTTC. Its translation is CASSLYTAYEQYF.

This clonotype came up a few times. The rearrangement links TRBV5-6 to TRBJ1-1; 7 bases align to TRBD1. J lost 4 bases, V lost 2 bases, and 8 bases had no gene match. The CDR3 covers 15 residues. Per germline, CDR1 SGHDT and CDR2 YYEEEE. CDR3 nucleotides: TGTGCCAGCAGCTTCCCAATGCCAGGGGGCACTGAAGCTTTCTTT. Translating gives CASSFPMPGGTEAFF. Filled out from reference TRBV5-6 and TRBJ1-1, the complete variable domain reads DAGVTQSPTHLIKTRGQQVTLRCSPKSGHDTVSWYQQALGQGPQFIFQYYEEEERQRGNFPDRFSGHQFPNYSSELNVNALLLGDSALYLCASSFPMPGGTEAFFGQGTRLTVV.

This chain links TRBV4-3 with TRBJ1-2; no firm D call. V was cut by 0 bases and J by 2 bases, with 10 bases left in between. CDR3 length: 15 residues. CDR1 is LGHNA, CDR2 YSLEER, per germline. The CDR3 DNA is TGCGCCAGCAGCCAAGATCTGGCAGAGAACTATGGCTACACCTTC. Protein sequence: CASSQDLAENYGYTF.

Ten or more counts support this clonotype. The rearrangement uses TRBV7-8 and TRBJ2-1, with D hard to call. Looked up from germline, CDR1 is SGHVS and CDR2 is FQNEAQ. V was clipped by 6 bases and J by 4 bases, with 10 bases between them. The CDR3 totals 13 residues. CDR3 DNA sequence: TGTGCCAGCAGTCATATAGGGTACAATGAGCAGTTCTTC. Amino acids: CASSHIGYNEQFF.

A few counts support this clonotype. This chain's CDR3 is CASSGEDSSYEQYF. The CDR3 DNA reads as TGTGCCAGCAGCGGGGAGGACAGTTCCTACGAGCAGTACTTC. The rearrangement joins TRBV2 to TRBJ2-7; D tentatively reads TRBD1 or TRBD2 (6 bases each). Trimming took 6 bases from V and 1 from J, leaving 13 bases between them. Germline assignment: CDR1 SNHLY and CDR2 FYNNEI. The CDR3 has 14 residues.

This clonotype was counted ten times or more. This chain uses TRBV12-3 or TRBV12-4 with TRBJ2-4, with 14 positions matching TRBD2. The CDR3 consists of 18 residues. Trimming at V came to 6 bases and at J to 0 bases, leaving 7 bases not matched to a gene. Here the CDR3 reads CASSRGLAGGRAKNIQYF. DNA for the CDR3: TGTGCCAGCAGCCGTGGACTAGCGGGGGGCCGAGCCAAAAACATTCAGTACTTC.

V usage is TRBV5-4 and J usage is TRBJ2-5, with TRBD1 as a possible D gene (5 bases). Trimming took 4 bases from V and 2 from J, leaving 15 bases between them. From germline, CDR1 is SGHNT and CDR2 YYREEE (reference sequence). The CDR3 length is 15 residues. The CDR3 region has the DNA TGTGCCAGCAGCGTACCAGGGTTGGGTCAAGAGACCCAGTACTTC. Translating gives CASSVPGLGQETQYF. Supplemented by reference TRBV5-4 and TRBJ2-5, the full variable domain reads ETGVTQSPTHLIKTRGQQVTLRCSSQSGHNTVSWYQQALGQGPQFIFQYYREEENGRGNFPPRFSGLQFPNYSSELNVNALELDDSALYLCASSVPGLGQETQYFGPGTRLLVL.

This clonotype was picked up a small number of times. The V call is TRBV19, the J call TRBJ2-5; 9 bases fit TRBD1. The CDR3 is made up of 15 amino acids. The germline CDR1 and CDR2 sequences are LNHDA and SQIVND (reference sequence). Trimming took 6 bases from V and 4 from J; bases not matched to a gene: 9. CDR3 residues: CASRSGTGSGETQYF. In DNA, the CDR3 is TGTGCCAGTAGATCCGGGACAGGGTCGGGAGAGACCCAGTACTTC.

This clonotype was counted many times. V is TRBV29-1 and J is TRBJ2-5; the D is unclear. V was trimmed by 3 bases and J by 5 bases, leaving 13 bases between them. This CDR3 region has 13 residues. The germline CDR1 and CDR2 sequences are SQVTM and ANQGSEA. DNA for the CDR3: TGCAGCGTTGACGGGCTCATGCACGAGACCCAGTACTTC. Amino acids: CSVDGLMHETQYF. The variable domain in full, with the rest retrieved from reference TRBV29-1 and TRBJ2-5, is SAVISQKPSRDICQRGTSLTIQCQVDSQVTMMFWYRQQPGQSLTLIATANQGSEATYESGFVIDKFPISRPNLTFSTLTVSNMSPEDSSIYLCSVDGLMHETQYFGPGTRLLVL.

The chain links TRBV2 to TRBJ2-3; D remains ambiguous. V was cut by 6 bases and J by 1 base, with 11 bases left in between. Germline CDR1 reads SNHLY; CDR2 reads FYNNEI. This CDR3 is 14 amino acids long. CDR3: CASRKIGGTDTQYF. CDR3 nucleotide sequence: TGTGCCAGCAGGAAAATTGGAGGCACAGATACGCAGTATTTT.

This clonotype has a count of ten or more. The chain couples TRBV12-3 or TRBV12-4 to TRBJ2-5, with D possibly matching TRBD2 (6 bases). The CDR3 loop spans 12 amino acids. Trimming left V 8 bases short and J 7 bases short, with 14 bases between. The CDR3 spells CASGPSGGTQYF. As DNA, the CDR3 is TGTGCCAGCGGTCCCTCCGGGGGGACCCAGTACTTC.

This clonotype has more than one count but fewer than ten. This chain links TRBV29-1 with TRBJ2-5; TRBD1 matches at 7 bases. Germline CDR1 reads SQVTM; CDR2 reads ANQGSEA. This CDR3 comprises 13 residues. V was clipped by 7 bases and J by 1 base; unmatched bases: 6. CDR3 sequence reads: CSAAGTAQETQYF. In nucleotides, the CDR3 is TGCAGCGCCGCAGGGACAGCCCAAGAGACCCAGTACTTC.

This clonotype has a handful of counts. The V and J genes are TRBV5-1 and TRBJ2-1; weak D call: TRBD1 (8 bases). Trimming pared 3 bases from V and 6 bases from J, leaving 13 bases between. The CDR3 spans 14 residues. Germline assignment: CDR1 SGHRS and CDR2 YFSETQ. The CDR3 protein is CASSYNRGGNEQFF. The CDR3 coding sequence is TGCGCCAGCAGCTATAACAGGGGGGGCAATGAGCAGTTCTTC.